The 16 T cell receptor beta chains below all came from one sample that was sequenced in a study of T cell responses to AZD1222 COVID-19 vaccine. Using immunoSEQ multiplex PCR, the repertoire was profiled, and TCRdb retains in-frame clones only, with some absent. The sample has more than 120,000 clones, roughly nine tenths seen once; the top ten hold 1.5% to 2%. The sequenced sample was peripheral blood, obtained 28 days after the second AZD1222 dose. The receptors stem from an adult who received the AZD1222 COVID-19 vaccine.

The V and J genes are TRBV4-2 and TRBJ2-5; D gene uncertain. CDR1 LGHNA and CDR2 YNFKEQ come from the germline V gene. Between the trimmed V and J ends, which lost 0 bases and 10 bases, there was a span of 12 bases. The CDR3 spans 13 residues. The CDR3 coding sequence is TGTGCCAGCAGCCAAGATAGAGGACGCGGCCAGTACTTC. This sequence encodes CASSQDRGRGQYF.

J is TRBJ2-1 and V is TRBV28; 8 bases map to TRBD2. V gave up 8 bases and J gave up 2 bases; unmatched junction bases: 5. Germline CDR1 and CDR2: MDHEN and SYDVKM. The CDR3 consists of 14 residues. As DNA, the CDR3 is TGTGCCAGCGGTCGGGGGGGGACCTACAATGAGCAGTTCTTC. This translates into CASGRGGTYNEQFF.

The rearrangement uses TRBV6-2 or TRBV6-3 and TRBJ1-6, with 10 bases identical to TRBD1. Germline V gene lookup returns CDR1 MNHEY and CDR2 SVGEGT. J lost 7 bases, V lost 4 bases, and 1 base had no gene match. The CDR3 spans 14 residues. CDR3 residues: CASSLTGGNSPLHF. In DNA form, the CDR3 reads TGTGCCAGCAGTTTGACAGGGGGCAATTCACCCCTCCACTTT.

This clone was picked up a small number of times. V and J are TRBV3-1 (or the pseudogene TRBV3-2) and TRBJ2-3; D is uncertain. V was clipped by 1 base and J by 2 bases, with 7 bases between them. The CDR3 extends over 14 amino acids. The germline V gene has CDR1 LGHDT and CDR2 YNNKEL (reference sequence). The CDR3 here is CASSQGFTTDTQYF. The CDR3 DNA follows: TGTGCCAGCAGCCAAGGTTTCACCACAGATACGCAGTATTTT.

Only one count was recorded for this clone. The chain has TRBV19 and TRBJ2-4; the match to TRBD1 covers 8 bases. The CDR3 contains 14 residues. V lost 4 bases and J lost 9; bases outside the gene matches: 8. Germline CDR1 reads LNHDA; CDR2 reads SQIVND (reference sequence). CDR3 coding DNA: TGTGCCAGTAGTACTCAGCAGGGGGCTGGCATTCAGTACTTC. Residues: CASSTQQGAGIQYF.

Details on this clone: Distinct nucleotide sequences in the sample also encode this CDR3. V and J are TRBV18 and TRBJ1-1, with D possibly being TRBD1 (6 bases). Trimming shortened V by 6 bases and J by 1 base, and 9 bases separated the two germline ends. Germline V gene lookup returns CDR1 KGHSH and CDR2 LQKENI. The length of the CDR3 is 13 residues. The CDR3 is CASSVGGNTEAFF. CDR3 bases: TGTGCCAGCTCGGTAGGGGGGAACACTGAAGCTTTCTTT.

V is TRBV19 and J is TRBJ1-4; 8 bases agree with TRBD1. The CDR3 is made up of 14 amino acids. Per germline, CDR1 LNHDA and CDR2 SQIVND (reference sequence). The V and J ends lost 6 bases and 4 bases, in that order; junction bases with no gene match: 4. The CDR3 here is CASRRDRSNEKLFF. The CDR3 coding sequence is TGTGCCAGTAGGAGGGACAGGAGTAATGAAAAACTGTTTTTT.

The CDR3 is CASSSIAGGPRETQYF. The CDR3 DNA follows: TGTGCCAGCAGCTCTATAGCGGGGGGGCCCAGAGAGACCCAGTACTTC. The V and J genes are TRBV7-3 and TRBJ2-5; 11 bases map to TRBD2. This CDR3 has 16 amino acids. V lost 4 bases to trimming and J lost 4 bases; unmatched junction nucleotides: 8. Germline V gives CDR1 SGHTA, CDR2 FQGTGA.

The chain is built from TRBV30 and TRBJ1-1; D is ambiguous. CDR1 is GTSNPN, CDR2 SVGIG, per germline (reference sequence). The CDR3 is 15 amino acids. V was clipped by 2 bases and J by 0 bases, with 13 bases between them. The CDR3 loop is CAWSTTETMNTEAFF. The CDR3 DNA reads TGTGCCTGGAGTACTACCGAGACCATGAACACTGAAGCTTTCTTT.

The chain combines TRBV13 with TRBJ1-1; D is perhaps TRBD1 (5 bases). Germline CDR1 is PRHDT and CDR2 is FYEKMQ (reference sequence). The CDR3 totals 13 residues. Trimming cost V 1 base and J 4 bases, with 7 bases left between them. Written as DNA, the CDR3 is TGTGCCAGCAGCTTAGAGGGGTCCACTGAAGCTTTCTTT. It translates to CASSLEGSTEAFF. The whole variable domain, filled in from reference TRBV13 and TRBJ1-1, reads AAGVIQSPRHLIKEKRETATLKCYPIPRHDTVYWYQQGPGQDPQFLISFYEKMQSDKGSIPDRFSAQQFSDYHSELNMSSLELGDSALYFCASSLEGSTEAFFGQGTRLTVV.

The chain carries TRBV11-2 and TRBJ2-2; possibly TRBD1 for D (5 bases). Germline CDR1 and CDR2: SGHAT and FQNNGV. Trimming removed 5 bases from V and 4 bases from J, with 14 bases in between. The CDR3 contains 15 residues. CDR3: CASSTSPDITGELFF. The CDR3 bases are TGTGCCAGCAGCACCTCCCCGGACATCACCGGGGAGCTGTTTTTT.

The chain employs TRBV5-1 and TRBJ2-3; 8 bases match TRBD1. V was pared by 4 bases and J by 1 base, with 5 bases of the junction left unmatched. CDR3 length equals 15 residues. CDR1 is SGHRS and CDR2 is YFSETQ in the germline V gene. CDR3 coding DNA: TGCGCCAGCAGCCAACCGGGACAGGGCACAGATACGCAGTATTTT. It encodes CASSQPGQGTDTQYF.

The rearrangement uses TRBV7-9 and TRBJ2-2; 9 bases fit TRBD2. CDR3 length: 17 amino acids. The germline V gene encodes CDR1 SEHNR and CDR2 FQNEAQ (reference sequence). Trimming removed 6 bases from V and 0 bases from J; junction bases left unmatched: 8. In DNA form, the CDR3 reads TGTGCCAGCAGTCGCCCGGGACTAGCAACGAACACCGGGGAGCTGTTTTTT. It encodes CASSRPGLATNTGELFF.

This clone appeared once. The rearrangement joins TRBV7-5 to TRBJ1-5; TRBD1 reflects the table's D call only, with no check against the DNA. TRBV7-5 counts as a pseudogene. CDR3 length equals 16 residues. The CDR3 region has the DNA TGTGCCAGAAGCCACCCCGGGACAGGGGGTGGTCAGCCCCAGCATTTT. This translates into CARSHPGTGGGQPQHF.

The V and J genes are TRBV11-2 and TRBJ2-2; 11 nucleotides agree with TRBD2. This CDR3 spans 14 amino acids. The V segment lost 10 bases and the J segment 4 bases; nucleotides outside the gene matches: 5. The germline CDR1 and CDR2 sequences are SGHAT and FQNNGV. The CDR3 sequence: CATGLAEITGELFF. CDR3 sequence (DNA): TGTGCCACGGGACTAGCGGAAATCACCGGGGAGCTGTTTTTT.

The V call is TRBV9, the J call TRBJ2-2; no definite D call. The length of the CDR3 is 14 residues. Germline CDR1 reads SGDLS; CDR2 reads YYNGEE. V was trimmed by 3 bases and J by 3 bases, leaving 9 bases between them. The CDR3 is CASSALEDTGELFF. CDR3 sequence (DNA): TGTGCCAGCAGCGCCCTTGAAGACACCGGGGAGCTGTTTTTT.